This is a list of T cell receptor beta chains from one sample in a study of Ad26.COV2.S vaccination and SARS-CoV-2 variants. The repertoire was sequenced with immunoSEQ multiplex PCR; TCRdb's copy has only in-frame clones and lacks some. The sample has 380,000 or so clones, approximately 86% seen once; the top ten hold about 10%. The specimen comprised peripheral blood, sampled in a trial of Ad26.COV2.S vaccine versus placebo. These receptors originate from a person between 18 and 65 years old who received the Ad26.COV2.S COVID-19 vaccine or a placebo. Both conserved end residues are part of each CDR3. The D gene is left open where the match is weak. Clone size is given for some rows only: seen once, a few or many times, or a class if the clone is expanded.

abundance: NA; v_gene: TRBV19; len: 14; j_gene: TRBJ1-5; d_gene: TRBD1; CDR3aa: CASRPGGGNQPQHF; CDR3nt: TGTGCCAGTAGACCAGGGGGCGGCAATCAGCCCCAGCATTTT
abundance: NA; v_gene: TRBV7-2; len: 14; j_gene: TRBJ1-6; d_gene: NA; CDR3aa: CASSQPGGNSPLHF; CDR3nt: TGTGCCAGCAGCCAGCCGGGGGGGAATTCACCCCTCCACTTT
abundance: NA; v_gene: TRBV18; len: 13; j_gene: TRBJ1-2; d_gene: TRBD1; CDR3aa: CASSEGADYGYTF; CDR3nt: TGTGCCAGCTCGGAGGGGGCGGACTATGGCTACACCTTC
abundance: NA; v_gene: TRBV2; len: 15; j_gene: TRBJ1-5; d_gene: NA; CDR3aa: CASRATGSGNQPQHF; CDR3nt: TGTGCCAGCAGGGCAACAGGGTCCGGCAATCAGCCCCAGCATTTT
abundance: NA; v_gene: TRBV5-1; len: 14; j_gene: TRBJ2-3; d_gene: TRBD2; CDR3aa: CASSSSGGRDTQYF; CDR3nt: TGCGCCAGCAGCTCTAGCGGGGGGAGAGATACGCAGTATTTT
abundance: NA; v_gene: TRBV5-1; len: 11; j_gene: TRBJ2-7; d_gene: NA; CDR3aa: CASSDSYEQYF; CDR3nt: TGCGCCAGCAGCGATTCCTACGAGCAGTACTTC
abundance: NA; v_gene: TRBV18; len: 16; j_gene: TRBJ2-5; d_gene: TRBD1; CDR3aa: CASSLRRDRGRETQYF; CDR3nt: TGTGCCAGCTCACTTCGCCGGGACAGGGGGCGGGAGACCCAGTACTTC
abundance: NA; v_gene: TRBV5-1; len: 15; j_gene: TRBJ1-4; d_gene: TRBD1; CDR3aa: CASSLGGTEYEKLFF; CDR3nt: TGCGCCAGCAGCTTGGGGGGGACAGAATATGAAAAACTGTTTTTT
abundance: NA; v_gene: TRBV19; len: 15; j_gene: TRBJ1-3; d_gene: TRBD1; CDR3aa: CASSTTGDSGNTIYF; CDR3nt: TGTGCCAGTAGTACGACAGGGGACTCTGGAAACACCATATATTTT
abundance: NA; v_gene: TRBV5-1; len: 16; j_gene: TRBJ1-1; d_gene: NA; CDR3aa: CASSLLQGGDSTEAFF; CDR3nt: TGCGCCAGCAGCTTGCTACAGGGCGGAGATAGTACTGAAGCTTTCTTT
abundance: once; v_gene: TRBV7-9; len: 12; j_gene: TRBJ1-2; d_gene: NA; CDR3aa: CASSLEDRTYTF; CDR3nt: TGTGCCAGCAGCTTAGAGGACAGAACCTACACCTTC
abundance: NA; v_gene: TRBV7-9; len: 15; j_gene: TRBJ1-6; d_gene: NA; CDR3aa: CASSPPWGSDSPLHF; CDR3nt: TGTGCCAGCAGCCCGCCCTGGGGGTCGGATTCACCCCTCCACTTT
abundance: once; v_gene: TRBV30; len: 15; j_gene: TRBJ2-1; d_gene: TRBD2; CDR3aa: CAWAPLAGAYNEQFF; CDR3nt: TGTGCCTGGGCCCCATTAGCGGGGGCATACAATGAGCAGTTCTTC
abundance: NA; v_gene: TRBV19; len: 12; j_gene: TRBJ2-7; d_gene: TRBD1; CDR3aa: CASRGTAYEQYF; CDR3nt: TGTGCCAGTAGGGGGACAGCCTACGAGCAGTACTTC
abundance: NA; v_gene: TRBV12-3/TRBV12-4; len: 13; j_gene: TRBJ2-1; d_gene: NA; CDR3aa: CASSSAGYNEQFF; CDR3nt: TGTGCCAGCAGTTCCGCCGGTTACAATGAGCAGTTCTTC
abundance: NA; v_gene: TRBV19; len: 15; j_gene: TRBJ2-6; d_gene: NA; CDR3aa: CASLKGSSGANVLTF; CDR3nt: TGTGCCAGCCTAAAAGGTAGCTCTGGGGCCAACGTCCTGACTTTC
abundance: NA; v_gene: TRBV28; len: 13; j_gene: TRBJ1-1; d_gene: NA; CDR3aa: CASRVGGVTEAFF; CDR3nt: TGTGCCAGCAGAGTAGGGGGGGTCACTGAAGCTTTCTTT
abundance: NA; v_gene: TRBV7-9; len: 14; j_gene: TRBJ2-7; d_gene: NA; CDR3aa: CASSLGEIYYEQYF; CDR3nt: TGTGCCAGCAGCTTAGGCGAGATTTACTACGAGCAGTACTTC
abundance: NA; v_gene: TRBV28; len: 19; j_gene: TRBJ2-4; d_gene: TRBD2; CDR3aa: CASSLRTSGSESAKNIQYF; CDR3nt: TGTGCCAGCAGTCTCCGGACTAGCGGGAGTGAATCGGCCAAAAACATTCAGTACTTC
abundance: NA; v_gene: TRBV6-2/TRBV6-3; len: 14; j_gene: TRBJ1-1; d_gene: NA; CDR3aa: CASSYFTGNTEAFF; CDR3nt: TGTGCCAGCAGTTACTTTACCGGGAACACTGAAGCTTTCTTT
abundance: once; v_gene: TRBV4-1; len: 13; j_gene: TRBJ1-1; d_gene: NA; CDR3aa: CASSPYRGTEAFF; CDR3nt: TGCGCCAGCAGCCCCTATCGGGGCACTGAAGCTTTCTTT
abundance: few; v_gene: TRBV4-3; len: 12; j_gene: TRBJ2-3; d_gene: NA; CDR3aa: CASSQNSDTQYF; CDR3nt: TGCGCCAGCAGCCAGAACAGTGATACGCAGTATTTT
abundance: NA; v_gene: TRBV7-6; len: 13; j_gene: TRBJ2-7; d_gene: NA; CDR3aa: CASSRTAGGEQYF; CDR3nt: TGTGCCAGCAGCAGAACCGCAGGGGGGGAGCAGTACTTC
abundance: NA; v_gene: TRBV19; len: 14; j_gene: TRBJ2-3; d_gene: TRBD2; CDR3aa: CATNRLAGADTQYF; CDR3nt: TGTGCCACCAATAGACTAGCGGGAGCAGATACGCAGTATTTT
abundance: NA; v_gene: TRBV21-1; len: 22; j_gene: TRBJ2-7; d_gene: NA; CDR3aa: CASSPKSPAGAPSTLGRNEQYF; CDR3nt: TGTGCCAGCAGCCCAAAAAGCCCAGCGGGAGCCCCTTCGACACTAGGTCGTAACGAGCAGTACTTC
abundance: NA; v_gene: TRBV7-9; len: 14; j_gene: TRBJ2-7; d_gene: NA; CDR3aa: CASSLGRTSYEQYF; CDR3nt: TGTGCCAGCAGCTTAGGCAGGACCTCCTACGAGCAGTACTTC
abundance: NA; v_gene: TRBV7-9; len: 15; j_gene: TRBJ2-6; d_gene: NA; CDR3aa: CASSYFAGGANVLTF; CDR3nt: TGTGCCAGCAGCTACTTCGCGGGTGGGGCCAACGTCCTGACTTTC
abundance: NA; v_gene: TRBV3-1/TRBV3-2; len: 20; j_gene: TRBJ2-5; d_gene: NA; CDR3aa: CASSQDWRLASPGDQETQYF; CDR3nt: TGTGCCAGCAGCCAAGATTGGAGGCTTGCGTCCCCGGGGGACCAAGAGACCCAGTACTTC
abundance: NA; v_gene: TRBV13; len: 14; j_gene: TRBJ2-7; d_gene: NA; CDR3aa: CASSSRGQRGEQYF; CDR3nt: TGTGCCAGCAGCTCCAGAGGACAGCGGGGCGAGCAGTACTTC
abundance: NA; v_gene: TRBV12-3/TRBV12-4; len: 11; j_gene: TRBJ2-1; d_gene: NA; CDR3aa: CASSSAVEQFF; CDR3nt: TGTGCCAGCAGTTCAGCCGTTGAGCAGTTCTTC
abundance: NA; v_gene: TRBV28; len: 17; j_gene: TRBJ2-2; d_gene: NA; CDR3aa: CASSRDRDSTNTGELFF; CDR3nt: TGTGCCAGCAGTAGAGACAGGGACTCCACGAACACCGGGGAGCTGTTTTTT
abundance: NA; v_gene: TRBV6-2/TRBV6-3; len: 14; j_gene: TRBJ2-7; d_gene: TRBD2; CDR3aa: CASSLRDYSYEQYF; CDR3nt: TGTGCCAGCAGCCTCCGGGACTACTCCTACGAGCAGTACTTC
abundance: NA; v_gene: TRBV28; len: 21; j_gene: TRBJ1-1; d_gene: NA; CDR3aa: CASSLPTRRKQGGGRNTEAFF; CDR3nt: TGTGCCAGCAGTTTACCGACCCGCCGTAAACAGGGTGGGGGTAGGAACACTGAAGCTTTCTTT
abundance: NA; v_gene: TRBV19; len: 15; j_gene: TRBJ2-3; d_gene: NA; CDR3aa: CASSVRQGGTDTQYF; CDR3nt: TGTGCCAGTAGTGTCCGGCAGGGCGGCACAGATACGCAGTATTTT
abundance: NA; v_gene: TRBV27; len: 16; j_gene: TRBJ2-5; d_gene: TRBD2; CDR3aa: CASSSWTAGLGETQYF; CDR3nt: TGTGCCAGCAGTTCCTGGACAGCGGGACTAGGAGAGACCCAGTACTTC
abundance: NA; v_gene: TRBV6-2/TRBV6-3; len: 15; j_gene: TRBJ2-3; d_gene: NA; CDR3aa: CASSFLGENTDTQYF; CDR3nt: TGTGCCAGCAGTTTCTTGGGGGAGAACACAGATACGCAGTATTTT